This passage covers 26 T cell receptor beta chains from one sample sequenced in a study of T cells after yellow fever vaccination. TCRdb called the 5' RACE reads again in MiXCR, with one record for every CDR3 protein. This table holds 550,000 to 750,000 distinct CDR3 sequences, approximately 13% found once. The sample was PBMCs, taken on the day of the yellow fever booster vaccination. The origin of the receptors is a man younger than 40 who received the YFV17D yellow fever vaccine.

A few counts support this clonotype. CDR3 sequence: CASSPGEPGAFF. CDR3 nucleotides: TGTGCCAGCAGCCCCGGGGAGCCTGGGGCTTTCTTT. The chain uses TRBV16 and TRBJ1-1, with no clear D. Trimming took 4 bases from V and 11 from J, leaving 14 bases between them. The germline gives CDR1 KGHSY, CDR2 FQNENV. The CDR3 length is 12 residues. Based on the CDR3 plus reference TRBV16 and TRBJ1-1, the full variable domain is GEEVAQTPKHLVRGEGQKAKLYCAPIKGHSYVFWYQQVLKNEFKFLISFQNENVFDETGMPKERFSAKCLPNSPCSLEIQATKLEDSAVYFCASSPGEPGAFFGQGTRLTVV.

The genes are TRBV6-5 and TRBJ2-1; the match to TRBD2 covers 9 bases. With 3 bases clipped from V and 5 bases from J, the junction kept 2 bases outside the gene matches. The CDR3 length is 14 residues. The germline gives CDR1 MNHEY, CDR2 SVGAGI. The chain's CDR3 is CASSYGLANNEQFF. In DNA, the CDR3 is TGTGCCAGCAGTTATGGACTAGCGAACAATGAGCAGTTCTTC.

This clonotype has more than one count but fewer than ten. The J gene is TRBJ2-7, the V gene TRBV7-2; D is perhaps TRBD1 or TRBD2 (5 bases each). V lost 5 bases to trimming and J lost 6 bases, with 20 bases between them. Germline-derived CDR1 and CDR2 are SGHTA and FQGNSA. This CDR3 has 15 amino acids. The CDR3, as DNA: TGTGCCAGCAGCCAGATTGGGGGACCTGGGATCGAGCAGTACTTC. Amino acids: CASSQIGGPGIEQYF.

This clonotype has a count of ten or more. The J gene is TRBJ2-5, the V gene TRBV5-1; D uncertain. Germline assignment: CDR1 SGHRS and CDR2 YFSETQ. The CDR3 is made up of 13 amino acids. Trimming left V 1 base short and J 2 bases short, with 6 bases between. The CDR3 spells CASSLILQETQYF. CDR3 nucleotide sequence: TGCGCCAGCAGCTTGATACTACAAGAGACCCAGTACTTC.

The table lists this clonotype with many counts. The chain is built from TRBV11-2 and TRBJ1-1; the D is unclear. The CDR3 consists of 15 residues. CDR1 and CDR2 (germline): SGHAT, FQNNGV. Deletions cut 3 bases from V and 1 base from J, with 12 bases between. Written as DNA, the CDR3 is TGTGCCAGCAGCTTTTCCATTTACCCGAACACTGAAGCTTTCTTT. This gives the protein CASSFSIYPNTEAFF.

This clonotype was found a few times. J is TRBJ1-1 and V is TRBV25-1, with TRBD1 matching 7 bases. The V segment lost 5 bases and the J segment 6 bases; nucleotides outside the gene matches: 9. Per the germline V gene, CDR1 is MGHDK and CDR2 is SYGVNS. This CDR3 region has 14 residues. This CDR3 is CASSPLRGSAEAFF. In DNA form, the CDR3 reads TGTGCCAGCAGTCCGCTCAGGGGGAGCGCTGAAGCTTTCTTT.

V gene TRBV11-2 combines with J gene TRBJ2-1, with TRBD2 matching over 14 bases. The CDR3 spans 18 residues. Trimming cost V 4 bases and J 5 bases; bases outside gene matches: 10. The germline V gene encodes CDR1 SGHAT and CDR2 FQNNGV. CDR3 coding DNA: TGTGCCAGCAGCTCGCGGACTAGCGGGAGGCCGACGGACAATGAGCAGTTCTTC. Its translation: CASSSRTSGRPTDNEQFF.

This clonotype was found a few times. One junction end disagrees with the germline gene, perhaps due to a read error. The chain is built from TRBV12-3 or TRBV12-4 and TRBJ2-2, with 12 nucleotides matching TRBD2. There are 15 residues in the CDR3. The CDR3 sequence: CASTLAGGDTGELFF. As DNA, the CDR3 is TGTGCGAGCACTCTAGCGGGAGGGGATACCGGGGAGCTGTTTTTT.

The gene calls are TRBV27 and TRBJ2-7; D possibly corresponds to TRBD2 (6 bases). From germline, CDR1 is MNHEY and CDR2 SMNVEV (reference sequence). CDR3 length: 14 residues. V was shortened by 5 bases and J by 2 bases, with 13 bases between the two germline ends. CDR3 DNA sequence: TGTGCCAGCAGTGTAGCTCCTAGCGCCTACGAGCAGTACTTC. Protein product: CASSVAPSAYEQYF.

V and J are TRBV6-1 and TRBJ2-5; 15 bases match TRBD2. Losses at the gene ends were 7 bases for V and 4 bases for J; bases not matched to a gene: 7. Germline V gives CDR1 MNHNS, CDR2 SASEGT. The CDR3 spans 16 residues. The CDR3 spells CASNLGLAGGPETQYF. In nucleotides, the CDR3 is TGTGCCAGCAACTTAGGACTAGCGGGAGGGCCAGAGACCCAGTACTTC.

This chain links TRBV20-1 with TRBJ2-5; unclear D gene. V gave up 0 bases and J gave up 5 bases, with 13 bases separating them. CDR1 is DFQATT, CDR2 SNEGSKA, per germline (reference sequence). The CDR3 extends over 14 amino acids. Here the CDR3 DNA reads TGCAGTGCTAGAGATACCCATCTCAGGGAGACCCAGTACTTC. Amino acids: CSARDTHLRETQYF.

There are a few counts of this clonotype. V usage is TRBV29-1 and J usage is TRBJ2-3; the D gene is possibly TRBD1 (6 bases). Trimming took 5 bases from V and 4 from J, leaving 19 bases between them. CDR1 and CDR2 (germline): SQVTM, ANQGSEA. CDR3 size: 15 residues. The CDR3 sequence: CSVSPGQGIPDTQYF. Here the CDR3 DNA reads TGCAGCGTTTCCCCTGGCCAGGGGATTCCAGATACGCAGTATTTT.

This clonotype has only a few counts. The J gene is TRBJ1-1, the V gene TRBV5-1; D gene unclear. Germline values: CDR1 SGHRS, CDR2 YFSETQ. V shed 0 bases and J shed 8 bases, with 11 bases lying between them. The CDR3 has 13 residues. The CDR3 is CASSLATGAEAFF. The CDR3 bases are TGCGCCAGCAGCTTGGCCACGGGAGCCGAAGCTTTCTTT.

The V gene is TRBV3-1, the J gene TRBJ2-7; D not resolved. Between the trimmed V and J ends, which lost 4 bases and 4 bases, there was a span of 20 bases. CDR1 and CDR2 from the germline V gene are LGHDT and YNNKEL (reference sequence). The CDR3 consists of 16 residues. CDR3 DNA: TGTGCCAGCAGCCGCGGTGGCGGAATAGAGAGGTACGAGCAGTACTTC. Translated: CASSRGGGIERYEQYF.

This sequence joins TRBV12-3 or TRBV12-4 and TRBJ2-1; TRBD2 matches 13 bases. The CDR3 is made up of 15 amino acids. Trimming cost V 8 bases and J 5 bases; bases outside gene matches: 6. DNA of the CDR3: TGTGCCAGCGGGGGACTAGCGGGAATCAACAATGAGCAGTTCTTC. Its translation is CASGGLAGINNEQFF.

The J gene is TRBJ1-5, the V gene TRBV20-1, with no clear D. V lost 3 bases to trimming and J lost 6 bases, with 15 bases between them. Germline-derived CDR1 and CDR2 are DFQATT and SNEGSKA (reference sequence). The CDR3 has 14 amino acids. Written as DNA, the CDR3 is TGCAGTGCTAGGGCCCCCACTGGGATTCAGCCCCAGCATTTT. This codes for CSARAPTGIQPQHF.

This clonotype appeared a few times. The CDR3 sequence: CSARSVRGASTDTQYF. CDR3 nucleotides: TGCAGTGCTAGATCGGTCCGGGGGGCTTCGACAGATACGCAGTATTTT. The chain uses TRBV20-1 and TRBJ2-3; TRBD2 might be the D (7 bases). Germline assignment: CDR1 DFQATT and CDR2 SNEGSKA (reference sequence). Trimming removed 2 bases from V and 3 bases from J, with 18 bases in between. The CDR3 has 16 amino acids.

In this sample, this clonotype turned up many times. The V call is TRBV6-1, the J call TRBJ2-7; D remains unclear. The CDR3 consists of 13 residues. Germline CDR1 MNHNS, CDR2 SASEGT. V was pared by 5 bases and J by 4 bases, with 12 bases between. CDR3 nucleotides: TGTGCCAGCAGTCGCGACACTTCATACGAGCAGTACTTC. It translates to CASSRDTSYEQYF.

The chain's CDR3 is CASSLSFGIQYF. The CDR3 bases are TGTGCCAGCAGCTTATCATTCGGCATTCAGTACTTC. The V and J genes are TRBV11-2 and TRBJ2-4; D gene uncertain. Germline V gene sequence: CDR1 SGHAT, CDR2 FQNNGV. V was trimmed by 2 bases and J by 9 bases, leaving 8 bases between them. There are 12 residues in the CDR3. The whole variable domain, remainder taken from reference TRBV11-2 and TRBJ2-4, is EAGVAQSPRYKIIEKRQSVAFWCNPISGHATLYWYQQILGQGPKLLIQFQNNGVVDDSQLPKDRFSAERLKGVDSTLKIQPAKLEDSAVYLCASSLSFGIQYFGAGTRLSVL.

The chain joins TRBV7-8 to TRBJ1-2, with D maybe TRBD1 (6 bases). Germline CDR1 reads SGHVS; CDR2 reads FQNEAQ. The CDR3 is 12 amino acids. V was shortened by 3 bases and J by 7 bases, with 9 bases between the two germline ends. The CDR3 sequence: CASSFVTGGYTF. Here the CDR3 DNA reads TGTGCCAGCAGCTTCGTGACAGGTGGCTACACCTTC. The full variable domain, with the rest looked up from reference TRBV7-8 and TRBJ1-2, is GAGVSQSPRYKVAKRGQDVALRCDPISGHVSLFWYQQALGQGPEFLTYFQNEAQLDKSGLPSDRFFAERPEGSVSTLKIQRTQQEDSAVYLCASSFVTGGYTFGSGTRLTVV.

In this sample, this clonotype turned up a few times. V usage is TRBV5-1 and J usage is TRBJ2-2; D is possibly TRBD1 (6 bases). This CDR3 has 15 residues. V lost 3 bases to trimming and J lost 6 bases, with 15 bases between them. The germline V gene has CDR1 SGHRS and CDR2 YFSETQ. The CDR3 loop reads CASSYPDSRAGELFF. Written as DNA, the CDR3 is TGCGCCAGCAGCTATCCGGACAGTCGAGCCGGGGAGCTGTTTTTT.

This clonotype was seen more than once but under ten times. The V and J genes are TRBV6-5 and TRBJ1-1; possibly TRBD1 for D (6 bases). This CDR3 contains 16 residues. Per germline, CDR1 MNHEY and CDR2 SVGAGI. The V end lost 0 bases, the J end lost 5 bases, and 16 bases lay between the germline ends. Here the CDR3 DNA reads TGTGCCAGCAGTTACTCGAGGGGGGTGTTAGATACTGAAGCTTTCTTT. Its protein product is CASSYSRGVLDTEAFF.

This chain uses TRBV29-1 with TRBJ2-7, with TRBD2 matching over 11 bases. CDR3 size: 14 residues. Per germline, CDR1 SQVTM and CDR2 ANQGSEA. Losses at the gene ends were 3 bases for V and 6 bases for J; bases not matched to a gene: 7. The CDR3: CSVDLRLAGGEQYF. Written as DNA, the CDR3 is TGCAGCGTTGACTTGAGGCTAGCGGGAGGCGAGCAGTACTTC.

This clonotype was counted between two and nine times. The genes are TRBV2 and TRBJ2-3; 11 positions match TRBD2. The CDR3 extends over 16 amino acids. The germline V gene encodes CDR1 SNHLY and CDR2 FYNNEI. Losses at the gene ends were 5 bases for V and 2 bases for J; bases not matched to a gene: 6. The CDR3 DNA reads TGTGCCAGCAGTCGACTAGCGGGACTTTCCACAGATACGCAGTATTTT. It yields the protein CASSRLAGLSTDTQYF.

This clonotype was seen more than once but under ten times. For the CDR3, the DNA is TGTGCCAGCACTTACCTCCCCCCGGGAGGGTCCAACTATGGCTACACCTTC. As protein: CASTYLPPGGSNYGYTF. The genes are TRBV12-3 or TRBV12-4 and TRBJ1-2, with D hard to call. CDR3 length: 17 residues. V dropped 7 bases and J dropped 2 bases, with 23 bases sitting between them.

This clonotype was recorded at least ten times. The rearrangement uses TRBV11-2 and TRBJ2-2, with TRBD1 as a possible D gene (6 bases). CDR1 and CDR2 from the germline V gene are SGHAT and FQNNGV. Trimming pared 11 bases from V and 5 bases from J, leaving 36 bases between. CDR3 size: 20 residues. CDR3 DNA: TGTGCCGCCGCCCGCGCCCGCCCGGAGATGGGGGCTACAGGGACCGGGGAGCTGTTTTTT. Its protein is CAAARARPEMGATGTGELFF.